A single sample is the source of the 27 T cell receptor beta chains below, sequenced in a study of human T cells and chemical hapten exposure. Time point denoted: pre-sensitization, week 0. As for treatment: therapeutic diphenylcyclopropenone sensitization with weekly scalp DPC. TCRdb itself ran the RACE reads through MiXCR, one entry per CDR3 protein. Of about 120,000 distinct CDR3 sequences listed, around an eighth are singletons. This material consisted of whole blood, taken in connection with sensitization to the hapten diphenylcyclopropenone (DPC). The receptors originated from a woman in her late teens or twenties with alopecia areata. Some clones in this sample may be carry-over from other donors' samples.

CDR3 residues: CSARDGGGDNTGELFF. The CDR3 nucleotides are TGCAGTGCTAGAGACGGAGGGGGAGATAACACCGGGGAGCTGTTTTTT. This chain connects TRBV20-1 to TRBJ2-2; D possibly uses TRBD1 or TRBD2 (6 bases each). Germline V gene sequence: CDR1 DFQATT, CDR2 SNEGSKA (reference sequence). CDR3 length: 16 amino acids. Trimming removed 0 bases at V and 2 bases at J, with 13 bases between.

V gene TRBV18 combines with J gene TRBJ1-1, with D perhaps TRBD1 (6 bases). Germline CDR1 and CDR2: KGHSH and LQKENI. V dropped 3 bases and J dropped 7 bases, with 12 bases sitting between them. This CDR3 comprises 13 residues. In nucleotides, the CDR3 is TGTGCCAGCTCACCCATAGAGGACAGTGAAGCTTTCTTT. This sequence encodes CASSPIEDSEAFF.

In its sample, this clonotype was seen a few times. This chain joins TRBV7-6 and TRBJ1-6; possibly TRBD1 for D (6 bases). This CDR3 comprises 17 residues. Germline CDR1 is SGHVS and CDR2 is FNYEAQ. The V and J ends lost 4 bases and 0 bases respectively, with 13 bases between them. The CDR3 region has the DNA TGTGCCAGCAGCTCGTTCACAGGGCCCTCCTATAATTCACCCCTCCACTTT. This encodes CASSSFTGPSYNSPLHF.

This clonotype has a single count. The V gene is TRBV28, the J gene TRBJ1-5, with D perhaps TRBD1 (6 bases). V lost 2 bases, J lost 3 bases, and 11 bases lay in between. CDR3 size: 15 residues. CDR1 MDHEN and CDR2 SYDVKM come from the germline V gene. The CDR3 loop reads CASSLAGAYNQPQHF. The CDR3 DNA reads TGTGCCAGCAGTTTAGCAGGGGCTTACAATCAGCCCCAGCATTTT.

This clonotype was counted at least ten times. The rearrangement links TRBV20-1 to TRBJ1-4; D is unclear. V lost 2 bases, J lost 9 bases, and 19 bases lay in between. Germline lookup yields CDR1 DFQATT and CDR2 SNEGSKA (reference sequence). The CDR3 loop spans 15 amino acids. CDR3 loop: CSARFPERTAKKLFF. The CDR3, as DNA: TGCAGTGCTAGATTTCCAGAGAGGACCGCGAAAAAACTGTTTTTT.

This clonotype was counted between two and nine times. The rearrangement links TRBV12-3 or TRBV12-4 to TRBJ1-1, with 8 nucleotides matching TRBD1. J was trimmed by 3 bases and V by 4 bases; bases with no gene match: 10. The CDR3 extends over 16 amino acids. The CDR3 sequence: CASSSPGGEVHTEAFF. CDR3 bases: TGTGCCAGCAGTTCTCCAGGGGGCGAGGTTCACACTGAAGCTTTCTTT.

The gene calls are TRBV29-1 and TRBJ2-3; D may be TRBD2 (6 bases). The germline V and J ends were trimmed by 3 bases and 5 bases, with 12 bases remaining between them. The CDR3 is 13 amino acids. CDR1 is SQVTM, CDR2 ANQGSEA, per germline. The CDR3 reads CSVEGRLGDTQYF. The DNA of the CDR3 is TGCAGCGTTGAGGGCAGACTAGGAGATACGCAGTATTTT.

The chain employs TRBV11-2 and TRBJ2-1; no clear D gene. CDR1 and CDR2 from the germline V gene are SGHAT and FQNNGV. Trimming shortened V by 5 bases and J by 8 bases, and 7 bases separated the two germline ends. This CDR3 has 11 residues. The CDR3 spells CASSPRDEQFF. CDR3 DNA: TGTGCCAGCAGCCCAAGGGATGAGCAGTTCTTC.

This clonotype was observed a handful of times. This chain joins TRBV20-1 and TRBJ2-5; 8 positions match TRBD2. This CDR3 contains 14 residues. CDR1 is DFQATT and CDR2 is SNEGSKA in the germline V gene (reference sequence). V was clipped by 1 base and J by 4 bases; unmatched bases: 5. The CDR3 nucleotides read TGCAGTGCTAGAGCGGGGGGGCCTTCAGAGACCCAGTACTTC. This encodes CSARAGGPSETQYF.

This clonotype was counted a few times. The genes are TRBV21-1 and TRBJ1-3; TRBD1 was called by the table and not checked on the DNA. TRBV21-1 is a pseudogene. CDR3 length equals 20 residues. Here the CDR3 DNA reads TGTGCCAGCAGCAAAGCGCCCGACTTATCCCACCGGACAGCAGGAAACACCATATATTTT. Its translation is CASSKAPDLSHRTAGNTIYF.

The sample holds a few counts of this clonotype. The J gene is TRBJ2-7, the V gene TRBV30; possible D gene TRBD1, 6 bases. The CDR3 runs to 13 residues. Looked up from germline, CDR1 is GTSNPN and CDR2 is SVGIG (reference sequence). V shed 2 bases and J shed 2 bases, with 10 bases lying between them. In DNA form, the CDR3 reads TGTGCCTGGAGTCCGGGACATGCCTACGAGCAGTACTTC. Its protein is CAWSPGHAYEQYF.

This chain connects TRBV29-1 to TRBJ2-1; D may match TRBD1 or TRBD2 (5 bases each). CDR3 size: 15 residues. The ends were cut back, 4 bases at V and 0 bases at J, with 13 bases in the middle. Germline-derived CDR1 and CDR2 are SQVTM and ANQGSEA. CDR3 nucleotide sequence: TGCAGCGTTGCGAGGGACCCAGGCTCCTACAATGAGCAGTTCTTC. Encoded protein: CSVARDPGSYNEQFF.

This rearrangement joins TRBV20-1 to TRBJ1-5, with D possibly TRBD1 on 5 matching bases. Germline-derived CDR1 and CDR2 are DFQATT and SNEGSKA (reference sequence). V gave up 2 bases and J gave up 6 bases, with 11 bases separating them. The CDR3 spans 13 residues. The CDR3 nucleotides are TGCAGTGCTAGACCCAGGGCTGGTCAGCCCCAGCATTTT. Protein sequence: CSARPRAGQPQHF.

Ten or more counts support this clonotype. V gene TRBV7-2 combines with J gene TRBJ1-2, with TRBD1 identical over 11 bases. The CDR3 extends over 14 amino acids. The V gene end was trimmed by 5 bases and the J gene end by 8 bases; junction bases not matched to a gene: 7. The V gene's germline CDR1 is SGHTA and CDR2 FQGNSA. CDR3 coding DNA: TGTGCCAGCAGCGCCCGGACAGGGGGCGACGGCTACACCTTC. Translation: CASSARTGGDGYTF.

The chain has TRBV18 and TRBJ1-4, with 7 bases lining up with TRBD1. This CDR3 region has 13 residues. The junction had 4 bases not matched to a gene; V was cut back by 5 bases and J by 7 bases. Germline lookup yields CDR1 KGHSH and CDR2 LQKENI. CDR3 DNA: TGTGCCAGCTCAACGGGACAGTTTGAAAAACTGTTTTTT. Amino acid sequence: CASSTGQFEKLFF.

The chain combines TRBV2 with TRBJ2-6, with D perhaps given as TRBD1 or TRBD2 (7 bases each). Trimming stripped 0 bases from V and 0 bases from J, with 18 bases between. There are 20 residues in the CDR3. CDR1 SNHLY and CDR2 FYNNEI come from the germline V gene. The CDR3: CASSEAGAGQSISGANVLTF. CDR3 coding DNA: TGTGCCAGCAGTGAAGCGGGAGCGGGACAGTCTATCTCTGGGGCCAACGTCCTGACTTTC.

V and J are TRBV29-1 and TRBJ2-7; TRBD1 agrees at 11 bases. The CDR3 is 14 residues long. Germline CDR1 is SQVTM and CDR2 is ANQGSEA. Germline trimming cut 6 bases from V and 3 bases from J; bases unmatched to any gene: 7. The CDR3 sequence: CSVEPGTGGYEQYF. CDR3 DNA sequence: TGCAGCGTCGAACCCGGGACAGGGGGCTACGAGCAGTACTTC.

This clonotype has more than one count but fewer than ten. The CDR3 region has the DNA TGTGCCAGCAGCTTGGACCCCAGGGGCCTGGGTTCACCCCTCCACTTT. Amino acid sequence: CASSLDPRGLGSPLHF. The chain employs TRBV11-2 and TRBJ1-6, with a tentative D call TRBD1 (6 bases). Deletions cut 3 bases from V and 9 bases from J, with 18 bases between. The germline gives CDR1 SGHAT, CDR2 FQNNGV. The CDR3 is made up of 16 amino acids.

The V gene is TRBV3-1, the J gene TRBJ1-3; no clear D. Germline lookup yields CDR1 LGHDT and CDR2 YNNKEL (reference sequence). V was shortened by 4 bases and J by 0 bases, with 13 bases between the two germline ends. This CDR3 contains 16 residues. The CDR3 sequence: CASSPGLGSSGNTIYF. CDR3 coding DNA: TGTGCCAGCAGCCCTGGCCTCGGAAGCTCTGGAAACACCATATATTTT.

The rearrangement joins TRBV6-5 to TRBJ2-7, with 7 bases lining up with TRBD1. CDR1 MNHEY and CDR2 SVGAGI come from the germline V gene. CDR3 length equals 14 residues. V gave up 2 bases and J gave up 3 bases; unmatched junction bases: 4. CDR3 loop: CASSYRDRFYEQYF. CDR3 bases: TGTGCCAGCAGTTACAGGGACAGATTCTACGAGCAGTACTTC.

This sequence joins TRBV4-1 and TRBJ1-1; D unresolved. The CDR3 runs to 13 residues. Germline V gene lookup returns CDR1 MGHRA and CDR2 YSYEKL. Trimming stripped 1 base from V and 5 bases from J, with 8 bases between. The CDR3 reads CASSQVGGTEAFF. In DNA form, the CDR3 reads TGCGCCAGCAGCCAAGTAGGAGGAACTGAAGCTTTCTTT.

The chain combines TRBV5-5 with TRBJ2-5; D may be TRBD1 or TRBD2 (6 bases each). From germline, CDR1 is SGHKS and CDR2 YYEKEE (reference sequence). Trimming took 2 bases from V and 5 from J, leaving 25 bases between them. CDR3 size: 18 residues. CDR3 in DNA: TGTGCCAGCAGCTTAATTCCGACGGGGGCAAATCTAGTCGAGACCCAGTACTTC. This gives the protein CASSLIPTGANLVETQYF.

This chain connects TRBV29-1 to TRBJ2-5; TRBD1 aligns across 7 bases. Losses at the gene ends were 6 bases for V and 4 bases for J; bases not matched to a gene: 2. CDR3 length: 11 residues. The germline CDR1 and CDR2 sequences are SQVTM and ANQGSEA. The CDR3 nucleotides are TGCAGCGTCTACAGGGGAGAGACCCAGTACTTC. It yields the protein CSVYRGETQYF.

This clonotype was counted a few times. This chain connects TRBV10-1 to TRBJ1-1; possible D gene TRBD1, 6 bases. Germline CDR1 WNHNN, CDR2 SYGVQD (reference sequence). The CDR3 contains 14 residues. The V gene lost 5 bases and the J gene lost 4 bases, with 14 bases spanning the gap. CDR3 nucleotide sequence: TGCGCCAGCAGTAAGACAGGCCGCGGCACTGAAGCTTTCTTT. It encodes CASSKTGRGTEAFF.

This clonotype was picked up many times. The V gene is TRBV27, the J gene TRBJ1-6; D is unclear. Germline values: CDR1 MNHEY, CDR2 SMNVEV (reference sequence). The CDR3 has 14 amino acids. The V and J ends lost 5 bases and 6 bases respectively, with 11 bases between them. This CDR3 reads CASSPQAPNSPLHF. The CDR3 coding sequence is TGTGCCAGCAGTCCGCAGGCCCCTAATTCACCCCTCCACTTT.

For the CDR3, the DNA is TGCGCCAGCAGCCAGACGGCTAGCGTTAGTCACAATGAGCAGTTCTTC. Encoded protein: CASSQTASVSHNEQFF. The rearrangement joins TRBV5-1 to TRBJ2-1; a possible D gene is TRBD2 (6 bases). CDR1 SGHRS and CDR2 YFSETQ come from the germline V gene. V shed 4 bases and J shed 5 bases, with 19 bases lying between them. The CDR3 is 16 residues long.

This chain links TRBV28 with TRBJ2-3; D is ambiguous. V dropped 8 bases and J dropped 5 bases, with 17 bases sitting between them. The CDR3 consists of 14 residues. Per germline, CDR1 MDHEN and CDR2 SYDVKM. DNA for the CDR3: TGTGCCAGCTGGGCAGACGGTGTTGGAGATACGCAGTATTTT. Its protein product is CASWADGVGDTQYF.